This TCR beta chain emerged from a study of blood T cell repertoires in COVID-19 (dated by TCRdb to about 2020). Study-wide context: Samples covering the acute and convalescent phases of COVID-19 were provided by collaborators in the United States, Italy and Spain. The dataset comprised deeply sampled blood TCRbeta repertoires from subjects exposed to, actively infected with, or recovered from COVID-19. Where available, HLA class I and class II types were taken from metadata supplied by the sample provider and were not determined by assay-based typing. Samples came from the ongoing ImmuneRACE study (first 160 participants) plus 1,254 subjects from 6 global collaborators. The repertoires were made available in a free public database intended to serve as a resource for research on the immune response to SARS-CoV-2. The material from the prospective study consisted of cDNA or gDNA derived from T cells, B-cell-depleted T cells, or PBMCs. Sample metadata almost always included a de-identified subject ID, COVID-19 status, age in years and sex. The paper as a whole reports these results and caveats: The amount of clinical and demographic metadata varied by source and participant and was provided uncurated.

A note on this clone: This clone's antigen is unknown. Per-base qualities were not stored, and no clone one base away is much larger.

TCRbeta CDR3 regions were amplified from genomic DNA by means of the immunoSEQ Assay, a bias-controlled multiplex PCR. The original methods were these. Within the assay, amplification of reference gene primers was used to estimate how many nucleated cells each sample contained. Sequence reads were collapsed and filtered to measure the absolute abundance of every unique TCRbeta CDR3 rearrangement. For each sample, productive Simpson clonality was calculated as the square root of Simpson's diversity index across productive rearrangements. The source is immuneACCESS, and TCRdb retained only in-frame sequences with V and J called. Part of the clones is not carried over; for the studies checked, unresolved V genes explain less than half of this, and the remainder is unexplained. That table gives V, J and clone size, and the DNA gave D and trimming. Within this sample are about 150,000 clones, with 80% to 90% of them counted one time only. The ten largest clones take up 13% of the sample.

There are 15 amino acids in the CDR3, from cysteine to phenylalanine inclusive. Only CDR3 DNA is held: 45 bases, read in frame from base 1. CDR1 SQVTM and CDR2 ANQGSEA were looked up in the germline V gene. V loses 2 bases, J loses 1 base, and the germline ends lie 14 bases apart. One collaborating source in Seattle enrolled patients during active infection and followed them longitudinally through the course of disease. Each collaborating institution followed its own protocols to collect whole blood in K2EDTA tubes. For TCRbeta analysis, collaborators shipped samples as frozen whole blood, isolated PBMCs, or DNA extracted from either of those sample types.

The rearrangement combines TRBV29-1 with TRBJ1-1; the D gene remains uncertain. The sequence came from a man aged 18 to 29 with COVID-19, enrolled during active disease. The sequencing sample was made of peripheral blood. The DNA sequence reads TGCAGCGTTGAACGACTTTTACTTAAGAACACTGAAGCTTTCTTT. Its product reads: CSVERLLLKNTEAFF.